This TCR beta chain stems from a study of T cell responses to AZD1222 COVID-19 vaccine. Sequencing used immunoSEQ multiplex PCR; TCRdb keeps in-frame clones, though not all of them. The sample carries roughly 90,000 clones, around 86% recorded once. Germline CDR1 is SGDLS and CDR2 is YYNGEE. The CDR3 runs 15 residues. V lost 3 bases, J lost 4 bases, and 5 bases stayed unmatched. The sample in question was peripheral blood, obtained on day 0 of AZD1222 vaccination. The clonotype was recovered from an adult in good health. The chain links TRBV9 to TRBJ1-4; 8 nucleotides agree with TRBD1. The CDR3 spells CASSGTGGNNEKLFF. The CDR3 nucleotides are TGTGCCAGCAGCGGTACAGGGGGGAATAATGAAAAACTGTTTTTT.